This T cell receptor (beta chain) originates from a study of T cell repertoires in cytomegalovirus infection. Study summary: Public TCR beta signatures indicated both CMV infection and matching HLA type.

General study findings and limits: People with CMV and the relevant HLA were identified by cumulative public TCR beta family frequency. The ex vivo response was dominated by HLA-C-restricted CMV-specific TCR beta clonotypes.

CDR3 length: 15 amino acids. CDR1 and CDR2 from the germline V gene are SGHAT and FQNNGV. V lost 4 bases to trimming and J lost 9 bases, with 19 bases between them. Worth noting for this clonotype: Its antigen is as yet unknown.

In TCRdb, the reads were re-called with MiXCR into one record per CDR3 protein. The sample yields around 180,000 distinct CDR3 sequences, 28% seen once. Sequencing was done on a sample of PBMCs. The sequence came from a human donor in good health (CMV status not recorded). Some clones in this sample may be carry-over from other donors' samples. The chain couples TRBV11-2 to TRBJ2-1; D is perhaps TRBD1 (6 bases). CDR3 sequence reads: CASSSLATGGAEQFF. DNA for the CDR3: TGTGCCAGCAGCTCCTTAGCGACTGGGGGCGCTGAGCAGTTCTTC.